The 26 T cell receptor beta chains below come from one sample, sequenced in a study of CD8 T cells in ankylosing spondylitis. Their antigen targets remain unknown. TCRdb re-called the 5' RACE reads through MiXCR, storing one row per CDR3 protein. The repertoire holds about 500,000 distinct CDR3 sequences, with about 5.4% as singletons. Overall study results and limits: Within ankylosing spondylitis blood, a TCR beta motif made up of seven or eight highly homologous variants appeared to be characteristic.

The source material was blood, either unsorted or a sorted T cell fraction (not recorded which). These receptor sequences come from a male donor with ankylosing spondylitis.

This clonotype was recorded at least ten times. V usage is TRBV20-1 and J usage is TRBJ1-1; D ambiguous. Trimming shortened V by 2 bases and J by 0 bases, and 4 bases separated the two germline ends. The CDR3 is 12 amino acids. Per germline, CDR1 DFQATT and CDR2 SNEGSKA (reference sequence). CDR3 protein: CSARWMNTEAFF. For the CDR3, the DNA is TGCAGTGCTAGATGGATGAACACTGAAGCTTTCTTT.

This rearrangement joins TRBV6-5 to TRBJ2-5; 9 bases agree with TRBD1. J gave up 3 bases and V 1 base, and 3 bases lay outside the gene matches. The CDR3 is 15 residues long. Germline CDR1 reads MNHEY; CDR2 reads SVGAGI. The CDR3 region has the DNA TGTGCCAGCAGTTACTGGGACAGGGTAGAAGAGACCCAGTACTTC. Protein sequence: CASSYWDRVEETQYF.

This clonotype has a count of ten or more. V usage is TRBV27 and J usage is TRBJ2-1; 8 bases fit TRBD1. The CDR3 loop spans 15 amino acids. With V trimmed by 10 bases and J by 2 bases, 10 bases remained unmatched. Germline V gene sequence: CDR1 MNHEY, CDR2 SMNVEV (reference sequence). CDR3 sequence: CATNPGTGTYNEQFF. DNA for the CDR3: TGTGCCACCAACCCCGGGACAGGTACCTACAATGAGCAGTTCTTC.

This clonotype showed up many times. The CDR3 region has the DNA TGCAGTGCCCCGGGACTGCACTACGAGCAGTACTTC. It specifies CSAPGLHYEQYF. The chain employs TRBV20-1 and TRBJ2-7, with a weak D call TRBD2 (6 bases). From germline, CDR1 is DFQATT and CDR2 SNEGSKA (reference sequence). The CDR3 totals 12 residues. The V gene lost 6 bases and the J gene lost 3 bases, with 12 bases spanning the gap.

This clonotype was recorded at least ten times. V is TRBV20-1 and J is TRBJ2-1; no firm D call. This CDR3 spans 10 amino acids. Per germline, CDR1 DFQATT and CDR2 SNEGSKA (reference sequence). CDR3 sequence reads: CCVEDNEQFF. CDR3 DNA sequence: TGCTGCGTGGAAGACAATGAGCAGTTCTTC.

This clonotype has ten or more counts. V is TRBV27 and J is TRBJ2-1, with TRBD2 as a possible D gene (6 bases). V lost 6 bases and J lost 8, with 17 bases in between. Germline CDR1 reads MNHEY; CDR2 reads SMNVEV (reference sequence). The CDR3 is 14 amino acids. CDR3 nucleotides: TGTGCCAGCAGGATCGGCGGGGCTGGGGATGAGCAGTTCTTC. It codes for CASRIGGAGDEQFF.

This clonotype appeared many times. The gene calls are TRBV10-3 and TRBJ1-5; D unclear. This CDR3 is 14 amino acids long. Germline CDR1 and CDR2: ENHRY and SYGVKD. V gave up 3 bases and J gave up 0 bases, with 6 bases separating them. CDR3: CAISERISNQPQHF. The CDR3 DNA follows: TGTGCCATCAGTGAAAGGATTAGCAATCAGCCCCAGCATTTT.

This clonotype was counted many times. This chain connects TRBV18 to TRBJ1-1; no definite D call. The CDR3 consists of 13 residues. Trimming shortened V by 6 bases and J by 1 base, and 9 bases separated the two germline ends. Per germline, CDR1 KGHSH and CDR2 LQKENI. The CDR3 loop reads CASSGSSNTEAFF. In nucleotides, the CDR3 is TGTGCCAGCTCCGGGTCCTCGAACACTGAAGCTTTCTTT.

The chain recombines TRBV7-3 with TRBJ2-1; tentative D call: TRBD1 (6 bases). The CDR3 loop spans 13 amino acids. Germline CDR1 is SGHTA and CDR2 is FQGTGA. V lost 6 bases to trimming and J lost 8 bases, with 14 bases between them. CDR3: CASSSTRGDEQFF. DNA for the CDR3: TGTGCCAGCAGTTCTACCAGGGGAGATGAGCAGTTCTTC.

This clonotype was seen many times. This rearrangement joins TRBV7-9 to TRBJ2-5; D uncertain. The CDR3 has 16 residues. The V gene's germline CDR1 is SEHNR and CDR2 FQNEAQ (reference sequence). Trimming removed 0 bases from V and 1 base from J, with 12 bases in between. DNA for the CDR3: TGTGCCAGCAGCTTAGCGGGCCTCACCTTCCAAGAGACCCAGTACTTC. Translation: CASSLAGLTFQETQYF.

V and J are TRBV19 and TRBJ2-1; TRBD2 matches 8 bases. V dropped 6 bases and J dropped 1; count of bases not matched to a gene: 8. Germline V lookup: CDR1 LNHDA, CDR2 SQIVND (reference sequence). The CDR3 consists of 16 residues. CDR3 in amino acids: CASSRTSRQSYNEQFF. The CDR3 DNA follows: TGTGCCAGTAGCAGGACTAGCAGACAATCCTACAATGAGCAGTTCTTC.

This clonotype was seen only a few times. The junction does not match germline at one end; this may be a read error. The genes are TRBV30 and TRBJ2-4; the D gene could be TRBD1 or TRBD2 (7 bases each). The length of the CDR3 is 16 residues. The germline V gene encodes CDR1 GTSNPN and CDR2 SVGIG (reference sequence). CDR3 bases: TGTGCCGGGAGGGACAGCCATCCACGAGCCAAAAACATTCAGTACTTC. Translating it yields CAGRDSHPRAKNIQYF.

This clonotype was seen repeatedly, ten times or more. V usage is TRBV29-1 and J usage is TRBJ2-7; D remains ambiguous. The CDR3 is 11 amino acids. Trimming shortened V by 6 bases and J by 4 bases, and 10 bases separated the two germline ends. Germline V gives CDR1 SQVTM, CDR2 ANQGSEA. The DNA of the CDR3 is TGCAGCGTCCAGACGGTTTACGAGCAGTACTTC. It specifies CSVQTVYEQYF.

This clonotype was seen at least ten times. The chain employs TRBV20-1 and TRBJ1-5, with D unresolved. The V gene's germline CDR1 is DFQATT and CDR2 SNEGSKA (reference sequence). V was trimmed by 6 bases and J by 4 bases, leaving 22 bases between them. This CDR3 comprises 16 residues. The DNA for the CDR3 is TGCAGTGCCAAGAGTGGTTTGGGCCAGGATAATCAGCCCCAGCATTTT. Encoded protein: CSAKSGLGQDNQPQHF.

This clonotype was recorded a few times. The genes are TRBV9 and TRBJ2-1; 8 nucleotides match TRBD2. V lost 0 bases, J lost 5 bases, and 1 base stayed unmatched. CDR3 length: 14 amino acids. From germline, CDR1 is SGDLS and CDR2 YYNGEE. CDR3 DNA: TGTGCCAGCAGCGTAGCACTAGCGGACAATGAGCAGTTCTTC. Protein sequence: CASSVALADNEQFF.

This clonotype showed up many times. CDR3 sequence reads: CASSLEVRGEQYF. In DNA, the CDR3 is TGCGCCAGCAGCTTGGAGGTCAGGGGCGAGCAGTACTTC. This chain joins TRBV5-1 and TRBJ2-7; D perhaps matches TRBD1 (6 bases). The CDR3 is 13 amino acids. Trimming shortened V by 0 bases and J by 6 bases, and 10 bases separated the two germline ends. Germline assignment: CDR1 SGHRS and CDR2 YFSETQ. The entire variable domain, with the rest obtained from reference TRBV5-1 and TRBJ2-7, is as follows: KAGVTQTPRYLIKTRGQQVTLSCSPISGHRSVSWYQQTPGQGLQFLFEYFSETQRNKGNFPGRFSGRQFSNSRSEMNVSTLELGDSALYLCASSLEVRGEQYFGPGTRLTVT.

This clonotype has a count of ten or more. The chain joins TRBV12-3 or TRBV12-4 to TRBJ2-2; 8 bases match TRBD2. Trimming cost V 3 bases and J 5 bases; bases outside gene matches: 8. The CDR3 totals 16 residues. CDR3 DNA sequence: TGTGCCAGCAGTTTCAGTACGGGAGGGGGGACCGGGGAGCTGTTTTTT. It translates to CASSFSTGGGTGELFF.

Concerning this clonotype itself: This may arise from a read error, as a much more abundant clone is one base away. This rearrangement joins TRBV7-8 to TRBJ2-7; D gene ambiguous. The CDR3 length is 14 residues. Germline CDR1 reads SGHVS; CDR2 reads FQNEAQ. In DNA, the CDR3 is TGTGCCAGCAGCTTAGCGTACAGAACCTACGAGCTGTACTTC. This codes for CASSLAYRTYELYF.

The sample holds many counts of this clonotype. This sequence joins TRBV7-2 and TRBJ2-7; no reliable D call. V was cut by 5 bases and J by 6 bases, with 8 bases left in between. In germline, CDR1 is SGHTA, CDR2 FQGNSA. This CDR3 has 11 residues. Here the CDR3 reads CASSQGSEQYF. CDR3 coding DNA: TGTGCCAGCAGCCAAGGGTCCGAGCAGTACTTC.

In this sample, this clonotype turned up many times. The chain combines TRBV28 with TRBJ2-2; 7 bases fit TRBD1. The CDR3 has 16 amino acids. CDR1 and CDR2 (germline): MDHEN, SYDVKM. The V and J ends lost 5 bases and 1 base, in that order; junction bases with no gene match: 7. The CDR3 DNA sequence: TGTGCCAGCAGTGGGGGAAGACAGGGGAACACCGGGGAGCTGTTTTTT. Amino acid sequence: CASSGGRQGNTGELFF.

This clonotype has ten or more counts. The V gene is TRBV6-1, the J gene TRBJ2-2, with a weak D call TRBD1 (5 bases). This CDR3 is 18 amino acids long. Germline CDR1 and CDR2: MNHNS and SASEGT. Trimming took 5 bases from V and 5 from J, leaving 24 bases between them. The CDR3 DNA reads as TGTGCCAGCAGTCGATTTTTGGTTGGCAGGGTGGTGACCGGGGAGCTGTTTTTT. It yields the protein CASSRFLVGRVVTGELFF.

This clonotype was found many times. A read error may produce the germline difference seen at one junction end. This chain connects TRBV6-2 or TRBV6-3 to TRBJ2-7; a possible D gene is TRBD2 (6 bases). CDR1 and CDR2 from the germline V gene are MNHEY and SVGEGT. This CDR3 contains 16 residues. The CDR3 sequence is CACSRRESPLSYEQYF. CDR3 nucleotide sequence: TGTGCCTGCAGTCGTCGGGAGAGCCCTCTCTCCTACGAGCAGTACTTC.

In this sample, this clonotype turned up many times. CDR3 loop: CSARWTALREWGETQYF. The CDR3 nucleotides read TGCAGTGCTAGGTGGACTGCCCTTCGTGAGTGGGGAGAGACCCAGTACTTC. This chain uses TRBV20-1 with TRBJ2-5; a weak D match, TRBD2 (5 bases). The CDR3 consists of 17 residues. CDR1 DFQATT and CDR2 SNEGSKA come from the germline V gene (reference sequence). V dropped 3 bases and J dropped 4 bases, with 24 bases sitting between them.

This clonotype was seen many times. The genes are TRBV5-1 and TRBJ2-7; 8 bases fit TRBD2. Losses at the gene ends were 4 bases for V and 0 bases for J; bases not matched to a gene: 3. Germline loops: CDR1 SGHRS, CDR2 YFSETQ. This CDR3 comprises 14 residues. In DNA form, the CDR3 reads TGCGCCAGCAGCCGGGAGGGCATCTCCTACGAGCAGTACTTC. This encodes CASSREGISYEQYF.

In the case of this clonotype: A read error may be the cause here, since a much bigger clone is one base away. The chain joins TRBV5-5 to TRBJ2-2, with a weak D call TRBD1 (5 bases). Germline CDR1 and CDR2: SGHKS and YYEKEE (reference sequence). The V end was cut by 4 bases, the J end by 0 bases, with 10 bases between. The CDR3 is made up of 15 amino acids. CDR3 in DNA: TGTGCCAGCAGCCAGGGCGGAGCGAACACCGGGGAGCTGTTTTTT. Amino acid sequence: CASSQGGANTGELFF.

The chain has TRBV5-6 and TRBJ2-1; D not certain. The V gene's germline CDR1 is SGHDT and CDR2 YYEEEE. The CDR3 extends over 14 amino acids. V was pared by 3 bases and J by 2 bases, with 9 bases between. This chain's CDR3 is CASSSLRTYNEQFF. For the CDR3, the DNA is TGTGCCAGCAGCTCCCTGAGGACCTACAATGAGCAGTTCTTC.